This section outlines one T cell receptor beta chain sequence together with its context. Its antigen is as yet unknown. These data originate in a study of CD8+ T cells in alopecia areata. The V and J ends lost 3 bases and 0 bases respectively, with 12 bases between them. CDR3 length: 16 amino acids. Germline V gene data show CDR1 as SGHVS and CDR2 as FQNEAQ. Treatment described: oral pan-JAK inhibitor, 5-10 mg twice daily. Findings and limits, study-wide: Scalp lesions, especially in alopecia totalis/universalis, had higher clonality than normal scalp.

Following extraction, RNA underwent reverse transcription to cDNA, which served as the sequencing template. Here immunoSEQ multiplex PCR was the method, and the copy in TCRdb shows in-frame clones only, minus some. Of approximately 200,000 clones listed, about three fifths were seen once; the top ten hold 5.5% to 6%. The sample here was CD4+ T cells sorted from blood, taken at week 24, from a patient treated with tofacitinib. This chain connects TRBV7-8 to TRBJ1-3, with a possible D match to TRBD1 (5 bases). This receptor was identified in a human donor with alopecia areata. CDR3 amino acids: CASSFEGLSSGNTIYF. As DNA, the CDR3 is TGTGCCAGCAGCTTTGAGGGACTGAGCTCTGGAAACACCATATATTTT. Together with reference TRBV7-8 and TRBJ1-3, the CDR3 gives the full variable domain: GAGVSQSPRYKVAKRGQDVALRCDPISGHVSLFWYQQALGQGPEFLTYFQNEAQLDKSGLPSDRFFAERPEGSVSTLKIQRTQQEDSAVYLCASSFEGLSSGNTIYFGEGSWLTVV.